The 12 T cell receptor beta chains below were found in one sample sequenced in a study of T cell responses to AZD1222 COVID-19 vaccine. Clones were sequenced by immunoSEQ multiplex PCR, and TCRdb holds only the in-frame ones, with some missing. The sample contains some 130,000 clones, around 93% of which appear only once. The input for sequencing was peripheral blood, taken 28 days after the second AZD1222 dose. The receptors originated from an adult who received the AZD1222 COVID-19 vaccine.

V is TRBV7-3 and J is TRBJ1-1; D is unresolved. This CDR3 comprises 14 residues. Trimming left V 2 bases short and J 5 bases short, with 12 bases between. Germline CDR1 reads SGHTA; CDR2 reads FQGTGA. The DNA for the CDR3 is TGTGCCAGCAGCTTATCCGCCTCACGGACTGAAGCTTTCTTT. Translating gives CASSLSASRTEAFF.

This chain connects TRBV29-1 to TRBJ1-2; 7 bases are shared with TRBD1. This CDR3 has 14 residues. Germline CDR1 reads SQVTM; CDR2 reads ANQGSEA. J gave up 3 bases and V 5 bases, and 9 bases lay outside the gene matches. The CDR3: CSVRTAQGYYGYTF. In DNA form, the CDR3 reads TGCAGCGTTCGCACTGCACAGGGGTACTATGGCTACACCTTC. The full variable domain, with the rest looked up from reference TRBV29-1 and TRBJ1-2, is SAVISQKPSRDICQRGTSLTIQCQVDSQVTMMFWYRQQPGQSLTLIATANQGSEATYESGFVIDKFPISRPNLTFSTLTVSNMSPEDSSIYLCSVRTAQGYYGYTFGSGTRLTVV.

The chain carries TRBV9 and TRBJ2-3; 10 nucleotides align to TRBD2. Germline assignment: CDR1 SGDLS and CDR2 YYNGEE. The trim removed 4 bases at V and 2 bases at J, leaving 13 bases unmatched. The CDR3 is 18 residues long. The CDR3 spells CASSPGFLAGVDTDTQYF. CDR3 nucleotides: TGTGCCAGCAGCCCCGGTTTTCTAGCGGGGGTGGACACAGATACGCAGTATTTT.

This CDR3 reads CASSADGYEQYF. CDR3 DNA sequence: TGTGCCAGCAGCGCGGACGGTTACGAGCAGTACTTC. The chain recombines TRBV7-9 with TRBJ2-7, with D uncertain. The germline V gene has CDR1 SEHNR and CDR2 FQNEAQ (reference sequence). The V and J ends lost 5 bases and 4 bases respectively, with 9 bases between them. CDR3 length: 12 residues.

This chain uses TRBV6-4 with TRBJ2-1, with 12 bases that match TRBD2. The V segment lost 3 bases and the J segment 3 bases; nucleotides outside the gene matches: 0. This CDR3 comprises 15 residues. The germline V gene encodes CDR1 MRHNA and CDR2 SNTAGT. The CDR3 protein is CASSEGLAGYNEQFF. The CDR3 region has the DNA TGTGCCAGCAGTGAGGGACTAGCGGGCTACAATGAGCAGTTCTTC.

This chain uses TRBV19 with TRBJ2-5, with 14 positions matching TRBD2. This CDR3 contains 16 residues. Unmatched junction bases numbered 5, after V lost 4 bases and J lost 4 bases. Germline loops: CDR1 LNHDA, CDR2 SQIVND (reference sequence). The CDR3 reads CASSTEGLAGVETQYF. The CDR3 DNA reads TGTGCCAGTAGTACCGAGGGACTAGCGGGGGTAGAGACCCAGTACTTC.

This clone appeared a single time. This chain uses TRBV10-3 with TRBJ1-2, with unresolved D. Germline CDR1 is ENHRY and CDR2 is SYGVKD. V lost 4 bases, J lost 3 bases, and 9 bases lay in between. The CDR3 runs 13 residues. CDR3 sequence: CAISGRVDYGYTF. The CDR3 nucleotides are TGTGCCATCAGTGGCCGAGTAGACTATGGCTACACCTTC.

The chain recombines TRBV12-5 with TRBJ1-6, with 9 bases that match TRBD1. Germline CDR1 LGHNT, CDR2 FRNRAP. This CDR3 has 20 residues. V was clipped by 6 bases and J by 0 bases; unmatched bases: 15. CDR3 in DNA: TGTGCTAGTGGCTCACGCTCGACAGGGGGTTACACCTCCTATAATTCACCCCTCCACTTT. Encoded protein: CASGSRSTGGYTSYNSPLHF.

The chain combines TRBV6-5 with TRBJ1-6; 7 bases are shared with TRBD1. There are 13 residues in the CDR3. Germline assignment: CDR1 MNHEY and CDR2 SVGAGI. The CDR3 DNA sequence: TGTGCAATACAGGGGCAGGGAAATTCACCCCTCCACTTT. Its translation: CAIQGQGNSPLHF.

This chain links TRBV5-5 with TRBJ2-7; the D is unclear. V was pared by 2 bases and J by 3 bases, with 12 bases between. Germline V gene lookup returns CDR1 SGHKS and CDR2 YYEKEE (reference sequence). The CDR3 runs 14 residues. CDR3 in amino acids: CASSFITTNYEQYF. The CDR3 bases are TGTGCCAGCAGCTTCATCACGACAAACTACGAGCAGTACTTC. Variable domain in full (rest from reference TRBV5-5 and TRBJ2-7): DAGVTQSPTHLIKTRGQQVTLRCSPISGHKSVSWYQQVLGQGPQFIFQYYEKEERGRGNFPDRFSARQFPNYSSELNVNALLLGDSALYLCASSFITTNYEQYFGPGTRLTVT.

The table lists this clone with a count of one. The chain carries TRBV3-1 (or the pseudogene TRBV3-2) and TRBJ1-1; 7 bases agree with TRBD1. CDR3 length: 19 amino acids. From germline, CDR1 is LGHDT and CDR2 YNNKEL (reference sequence). J was trimmed by 0 bases and V by 0 bases; bases with no gene match: 13. This CDR3 is CASSQESPGGVLLNTEAFF. CDR3 bases: TGTGCCAGCAGCCAAGAATCCCCAGGGGGGGTTTTGTTGAACACTGAAGCTTTCTTT.

This sequence joins TRBV27 and TRBJ2-3, with TRBD2 identical over 15 bases. The CDR3 has 16 residues. Germline CDR1 reads MNHEY; CDR2 reads SMNVEV (reference sequence). The V gene end was trimmed by 8 bases and the J gene end by 2 bases; junction bases not matched to a gene: 5. In nucleotides, the CDR3 is TGTGCCAGCGGGGGACTAGCGGGGGGCCCCACAGATACGCAGTATTTT. Translated, it gives CASGGLAGGPTDTQYF.